This T cell receptor (beta chain) derives from a study of control samples from healthy donors and cancer patients. Trimming removed 3 bases at V and 3 bases at J, with 6 bases between. The CDR3 has 12 residues. Germline lookup yields CDR1 ENHRY and CDR2 SYGVKD. The assay was immunoSEQ multiplex PCR, and TCRdb's table has in-frame clones only and misses some. The repertoire includes 80,000 or so clones, under 90% of them detected once, and 5.5% to 7% sits in the top ten. V is TRBV10-3 and J is TRBJ2-7, with TRBD2 as a possible D gene (5 bases). Material: blood. The receptor was isolated from a man aged 45 to 65 in good health. The CDR3 loop reads CAISDSGYEQYF. Written as DNA, the CDR3 is TGTGCCATCAGTGACAGCGGCTACGAGCAGTACTTC.